Following are 14 T cell receptor beta chains from one sample sequenced in a study of T cells in localized non-small cell lung cancer. Data came from immunoSEQ multiplex PCR; TCRdb stores just in-frame clones and leaves some out. The sample lists around 2,500 clones; around 24% were seen once. The sample here was lung tumor tissue, taken before any cancer treatment. The receptors stem from a woman aged 40-70 years with stage II lung adenocarcinoma.

The J gene is TRBJ2-5, the V gene TRBV30, with a weak D call TRBD1 (5 bases). The CDR3 length is 13 residues. Germline CDR1 GTSNPN, CDR2 SVGIG (reference sequence). Trimming shortened V by 0 bases and J by 4 bases, and 9 bases separated the two germline ends. The CDR3 reads CAWSVRTRETQYF. In DNA form, the CDR3 reads TGTGCCTGGAGTGTCCGGACACGAGAGACCCAGTACTTC.

This clone was recorded a few times. The rearrangement uses TRBV9 and TRBJ1-3, with 9 bases identical to TRBD1. CDR1 SGDLS and CDR2 YYNGEE come from the germline V gene. V was clipped by 4 bases and J by 7 bases; unmatched bases: 9. The CDR3 spans 15 residues. Written as DNA, the CDR3 is TGTGCCAGCAGCTCATCGACAGGGGGTTATAACACCATATATTTT. It yields the protein CASSSSTGGYNTIYF.

This clone was observed a few times. The chain employs TRBV6-8 and TRBJ1-3; D possibly corresponds to TRBD1 (6 bases). The CDR3 contains 13 residues. The V and J ends lost 10 bases and 0 bases respectively, with 10 bases between them. Germline loops: CDR1 MNHGY, CDR2 SAAAGT. Here the CDR3 DNA reads TGTGCCACCCGACAGGACTCTGGAAACACCATATATTTT. This gives the protein CATRQDSGNTIYF.

This chain uses TRBV6-8 with TRBJ1-3; perhaps TRBD1 as D (5 bases). The germline V gene has CDR1 MNHGY and CDR2 SAAAGT. Trimming took off 2 bases at V and 1 base at J, with 12 bases between the two ends. The CDR3 runs 16 residues. CDR3 sequence: CASSYGAGPSGNTIYF. CDR3 bases: TGTGCCAGCAGTTACGGGGCAGGACCTTCTGGAAACACCATATATTTT.

This clone was found a few times. The rearrangement links TRBV6-8 to TRBJ1-6; maybe TRBD1 (6 bases). The CDR3 spans 16 residues. Looked up from germline, CDR1 is MNHGY and CDR2 is SAAAGT. Trimming removed 0 bases from V and 11 bases from J, with 17 bases in between. The CDR3 region is CASSYSPTGSRAPLHF. In DNA form, the CDR3 reads TGTGCCAGCAGTTACTCCCCGACAGGTTCAAGGGCACCCCTCCACTTT.

This clone was picked up many times. This chain joins TRBV7-2 and TRBJ2-5; the match to TRBD2 covers 9 bases. In germline, CDR1 is SGHTA, CDR2 FQGNSA. This CDR3 has 13 amino acids. Trimming removed 5 bases from V and 5 bases from J; junction bases left unmatched: 3. CDR3 in DNA: TGTGCCAGCAGCCGGACTAGCGTGGAGACCCAGTACTTC. Translating gives CASSRTSVETQYF.

This clone was seen a few times. The chain carries TRBV11-3 and TRBJ2-1, with D maybe TRBD1 (6 bases). Trimming took 2 bases from V and 5 from J, leaving 16 bases between them. Germline V gives CDR1 SGHNT, CDR2 YENEEA. This CDR3 contains 16 residues. In nucleotides, the CDR3 is TGTGCCAGCAGCTTACGTCCCAGGGGAGTGGACAATGAGCAGTTCTTC. Translating it yields CASSLRPRGVDNEQFF.

This clone was counted a few times. V is TRBV11-3 and J is TRBJ2-5; 11 nucleotides match TRBD2. Germline CDR1 reads SGHNT; CDR2 reads YENEEA. Losses at the gene ends were 5 bases for V and 2 bases for J; bases not matched to a gene: 4. The CDR3 consists of 15 residues. The CDR3 DNA sequence: TGTGCCAGCAGCCGAGGGACTAGCGGACAAGAGACCCAGTACTTC. Its translation is CASSRGTSGQETQYF.

This clone showed up just once. The rearrangement uses TRBV18 and TRBJ1-2; TRBD1 might be the D (6 bases). The V gene lost 2 bases and the J gene lost 2 bases, with 15 bases spanning the gap. The CDR3 runs 16 residues. Germline V gives CDR1 KGHSH, CDR2 LQKENI. The CDR3 nucleotides read TGTGCCAGCTCACCATCTGGAGACAGGAGGAACTATGGCTACACCTTC. Amino acid sequence: CASSPSGDRRNYGYTF.

The chain links TRBV11-3 to TRBJ1-5; D uncertain. Trimming shortened V by 5 bases and J by 0 bases, and 14 bases separated the two germline ends. The CDR3 loop spans 16 amino acids. Germline values: CDR1 SGHNT, CDR2 YENEEA. The CDR3 region is CASSPHESYSNQPQHF. The CDR3 DNA reads TGTGCCAGCAGCCCCCACGAGTCTTATAGCAATCAGCCCCAGCATTTT.

The chain uses TRBV11-3 and TRBJ2-2; 10 bases agree with TRBD2. Per germline, CDR1 SGHNT and CDR2 YENEEA. Unmatched junction bases numbered 8, after V lost 5 bases and J lost 8 bases. CDR3 length: 15 amino acids. The DNA of the CDR3 is TGTGCCAGCAGCGCGAGCGGGGGGGCCGTAGGGGAGCTGTTTTTT. Its translation: CASSASGGAVGELFF.

This clone turned up a few times. The rearrangement uses TRBV11-3 and TRBJ2-2; maybe TRBD2 (6 bases). The germline V gene encodes CDR1 SGHNT and CDR2 YENEEA. Between the trimmed V and J ends, which lost 4 bases and 1 base, there was a span of 13 bases. The CDR3 runs to 16 residues. The CDR3 region is CASSSPGLMNTGELFF. The CDR3 DNA reads TGTGCCAGCAGCTCACCGGGACTTATGAACACCGGGGAGCTGTTTTTT.

This clone was counted a single time. The chain links TRBV5-1 to TRBJ2-2; 7 nucleotides agree with TRBD2. Germline CDR1 SGHRS, CDR2 YFSETQ. The CDR3 has 16 residues. The trim removed 2 bases at V and 5 bases at J, leaving 9 bases unmatched. CDR3 coding DNA: TGCGCCAGCAGCTTCGGTAGCGGGCTTGATACCGGGGAGCTGTTTTTT. Translated: CASSFGSGLDTGELFF.

This clone showed up just once. The CDR3 DNA sequence: TGTGCCAGTAGTATTTCTTCGACAGGGAGTCCGGAGACCCAGTACTTC. Translated, it gives CASSISSTGSPETQYF. The chain has TRBV19 and TRBJ2-5; 7 nucleotides line up with TRBD1. Germline V CDR1 and CDR2: LNHDA, SQIVND (reference sequence). The V gene end was trimmed by 3 bases and the J gene end by 5 bases; junction bases not matched to a gene: 12. The CDR3 sequence is 16 residues long.